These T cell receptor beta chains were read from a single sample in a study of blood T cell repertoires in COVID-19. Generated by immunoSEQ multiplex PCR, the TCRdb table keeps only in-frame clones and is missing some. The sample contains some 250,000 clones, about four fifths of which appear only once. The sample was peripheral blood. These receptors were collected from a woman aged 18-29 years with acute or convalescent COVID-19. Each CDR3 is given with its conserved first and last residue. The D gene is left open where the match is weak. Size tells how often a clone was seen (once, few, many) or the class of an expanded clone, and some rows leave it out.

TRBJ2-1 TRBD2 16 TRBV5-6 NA TGTGCCAGCAGCTTGGTCGCGGGAGCCGGGGGTAATGAGCAGTTCTTC CASSLVAGAGGNEQFF
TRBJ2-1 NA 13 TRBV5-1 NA TGCGCCAGCAGCTTGGGACAGATGGATGAGCAGTTCTTC CASSLGQMDEQFF
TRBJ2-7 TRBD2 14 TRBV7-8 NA TGTGCCAGCAGCACACCGTGGGGACTATACGAGCAGTACTTC CASSTPWGLYEQYF
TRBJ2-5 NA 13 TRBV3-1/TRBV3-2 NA TGTGCCAGCAGCCGATCAGGGGGGGAGACCCAGTACTTC CASSRSGGETQYF
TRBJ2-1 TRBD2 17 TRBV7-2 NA TGTGCCAGCAGCTTGAGGACTAGCGGGTACTCCTACAATGAGCAGTTCTTC CASSLRTSGYSYNEQFF
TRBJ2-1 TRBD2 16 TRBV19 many TGTGCCAGTAGTACTCCCGGGACTAGCGGGAGAGATGAGCAGTTCTTC CASSTPGTSGRDEQFF
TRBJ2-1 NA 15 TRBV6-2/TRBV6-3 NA TGTGCCAGCAGTTACTCGATAGCCGGGGAGAATGAGCAGTTCTTC CASSYSIAGENEQFF
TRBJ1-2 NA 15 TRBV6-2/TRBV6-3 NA TGTGCCAGCAGTAATTCAGATACAGGGAGCTATGGCTACACCTTC CASSNSDTGSYGYTF
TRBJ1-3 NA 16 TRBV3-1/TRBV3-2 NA TGTGCCAGCAGCCTAGGCCGGGGGGGGAATGGAAACACCATATATTTT CASSLGRGGNGNTIYF
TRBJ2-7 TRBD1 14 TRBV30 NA TGTGCCTGGAGCAGGACAGGATACTCCTACGAGCAGTACTTC CAWSRTGYSYEQYF
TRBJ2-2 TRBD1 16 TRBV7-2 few TGTGCCAGCAGCTTAGAGGCGACAGGGGCCACCGGGGAGCTGTTTTTT CASSLEATGATGELFF
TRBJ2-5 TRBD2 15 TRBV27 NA TGTGCCAGCAAGGGTAGGACTAGCGGTCAAGAGACCCAGTACTTC CASKGRTSGQETQYF
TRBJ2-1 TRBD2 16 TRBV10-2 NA TGCGCCAGCAGTGAGTGGCGTAGCGGGAATGGTAATGAGCAGTTCTTC CASSEWRSGNGNEQFF
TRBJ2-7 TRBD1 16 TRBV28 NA TGTGCCAGCAGTTTCCCAGGGACAGGGAGCTCCTACGAGCAGTACTTC CASSFPGTGSSYEQYF
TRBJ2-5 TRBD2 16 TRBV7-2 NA TGTGCCAGCAGCCCCGGACTAGCGGGAGCCGGGGAGACCCAGTACTTC CASSPGLAGAGETQYF
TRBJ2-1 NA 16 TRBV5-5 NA TGTGCCAGCAGCTTGGGGCCCGCAAGCTCCTACAATGAGCAGTTCTTC CASSLGPASSYNEQFF
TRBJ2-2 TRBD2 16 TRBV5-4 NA TGTGCCAGCAGCTCTTTAGCGGGAGCGAACACCGGGGAGCTGTTTTTT CASSSLAGANTGELFF
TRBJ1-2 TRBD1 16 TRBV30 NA TGTGCCTGGATACCTACTGACAGGGCGGCTAACTATGGCTACACCTTC CAWIPTDRAANYGYTF
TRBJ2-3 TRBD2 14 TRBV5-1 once TGCGCCAGTACAATAGCGGGAGGCACAGATACGCAGTATTTT CASTIAGGTDTQYF
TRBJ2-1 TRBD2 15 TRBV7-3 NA TGTGCCAGCAGCAAATACGGACTAGTCTTTAATGAGCAGTTCTTC CASSKYGLVFNEQFF
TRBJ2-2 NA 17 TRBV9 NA TGTGCCAGCAGCGTAGCTACGTCAGGGGAGAACACCGGGGAGCTGTTTTTT CASSVATSGENTGELFF
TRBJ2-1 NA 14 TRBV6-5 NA TGTGCCAGCAGCGGCGGGGAGCCCTACAATGAGCAGTTCTTC CASSGGEPYNEQFF
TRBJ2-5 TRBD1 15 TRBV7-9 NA TGTGCCAGCAGCTTACGGGGACAGGATCAAGAGACCCAGTACTTC CASSLRGQDQETQYF
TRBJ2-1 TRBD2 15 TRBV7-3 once TGTGCCAGCAGCCCACATAGCGGGAGCGGGAATGAGCAGTTCTTC CASSPHSGSGNEQFF
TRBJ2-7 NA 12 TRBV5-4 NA TGTGCCAGCAGCTTGGGTCCCGGCGAGCAGTACTTC CASSLGPGEQYF
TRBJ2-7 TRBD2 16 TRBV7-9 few TGTGCCAGCAGCTTAACACTAGCGGGGTCCTCCTACGAGCAGTACTTC CASSLTLAGSSYEQYF
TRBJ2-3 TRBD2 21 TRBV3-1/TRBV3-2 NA TGTGCCAGCAGCCAAGAATCGGGACTAGCGGGAGAATGGCGAAGCACAGATACGCAGTATTTT CASSQESGLAGEWRSTDTQYF
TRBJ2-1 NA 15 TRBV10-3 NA TGTGCCATCGGGACAGGGGTGCTAACTAGCGGGCTGCAGTTCTTC CAIGTGVLTSGLQFF
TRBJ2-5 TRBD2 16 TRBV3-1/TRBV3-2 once TGTGCCAGCAGCCTCGGGGCTGGCGGGAGGTTGGAGACCCAGTACTTC CASSLGAGGRLETQYF
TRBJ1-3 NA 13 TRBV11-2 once TGTGCCAGCAGCTCCCCGCGGGGAAACACCATATATTTT CASSSPRGNTIYF
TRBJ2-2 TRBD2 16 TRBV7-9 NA TGTGCCAGCAGCAGGCTCCTAGCGGGAGGTACCGGGGAGCTGTTTTTT CASSRLLAGGTGELFF
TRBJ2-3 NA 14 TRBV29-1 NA TGCAGCGTTGTGCCGGGCGGGGTTGGGGATACGCAGTATTTT CSVVPGGVGDTQYF
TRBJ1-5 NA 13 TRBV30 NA TGTGCCTGGAGTCTTTTAGGAGAACAGCCCCAGCATTTT CAWSLLGEQPQHF
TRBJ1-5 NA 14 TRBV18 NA TGTGCCAGCTCACCAAAGACTGAAAATCAGCCCCAGCATTTT CASSPKTENQPQHF
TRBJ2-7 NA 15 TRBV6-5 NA TGTGCCAGCAGGGAGGGTGAAAGGCGGTCTTACGAGCAGTACTTC CASREGERRSYEQYF
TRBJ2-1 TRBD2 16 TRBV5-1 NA TGCGCCAGCAGCGAAAAACTAGCGGGAGTTGTCAATGAGCAGTTCTTC CASSEKLAGVVNEQFF
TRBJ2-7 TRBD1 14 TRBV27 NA TGTGCCAGCAGTTTGGGACAGGGGTTCTACGAGCAGTACTTC CASSLGQGFYEQYF
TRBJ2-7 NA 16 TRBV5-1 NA TGCGCCAGCAGCTTGGGGCCAGCGCGCACCTCCTACGAGCAGTACTTC CASSLGPARTSYEQYF
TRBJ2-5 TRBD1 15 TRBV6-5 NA TGTGCCAGCAGTTACGGGACAGCGTACCAAGAGACCCAGTACTTC CASSYGTAYQETQYF
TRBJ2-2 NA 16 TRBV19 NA TGTGCCAGTAGATTGTGGGGCGGAACGAACACCGGGGAGCTGTTTTTT CASRLWGGTNTGELFF
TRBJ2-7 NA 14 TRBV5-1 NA TGCGCCAGCAGCTTGGGGGACTCCTCCTACGAGCAGTACTTC CASSLGDSSYEQYF
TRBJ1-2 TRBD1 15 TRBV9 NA TGTGCCAGTTATGACGGGGACAGGGGGCACTATGGCTACACCTTC CASYDGDRGHYGYTF
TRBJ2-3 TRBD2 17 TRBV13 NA TGTGCCAGCAGCTTAGAAGCTAGCGGGTATGTCGCAGATACGCAGTATTTT CASSLEASGYVADTQYF
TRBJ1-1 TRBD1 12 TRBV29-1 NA TGCAGCTCAAAGACAGGGGGCACTGAAGCTTTCTTT CSSKTGGTEAFF
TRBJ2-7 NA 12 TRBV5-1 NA TGCGCCAGCAGCTTGGTGTCTTACGAGCAGTACTTC CASSLVSYEQYF